A single sample gave rise to the 27 T cell receptor beta chains below, sequenced in a study of a mutant IDH1 vaccine in newly diagnosed glioma. Assay used: immunoSEQ multiplex PCR; TCRdb lists only in-frame clones, some missing. The sample has approximately 54,000 clones, 80% to 90% seen once. Time point denoted: baseline, week 1 (first vaccination visit). Treatment indicated: pre-vaccination baseline after standard-of-care therapy. The sequences come from PBMCs, collected from a glioma patient treated with radiotherapy, temozolomide or both. All receptors derive from a man aged 18 to 35 with glioma.

The chain is built from TRBV5-4 and TRBJ1-1; D is unclear. Between the trimmed V and J ends, which lost 3 bases and 4 bases, there was a span of 13 bases. The CDR3 runs 14 residues. In germline, CDR1 is SGHNT, CDR2 YYREEE (reference sequence). In DNA form, the CDR3 reads TGTGCCAGCAGCTCCCCACTAGAAGGCACTGAAGCTTTCTTT. Translation: CASSSPLEGTEAFF.

This chain's CDR3 is CASSVGKGRNQPQHF. The CDR3 coding sequence is TGTGCCAGCAGCGTAGGGAAGGGGCGCAATCAGCCCCAGCATTTT. J is TRBJ1-5 and V is TRBV9; maybe TRBD1 (5 bases). The germline V gene encodes CDR1 SGDLS and CDR2 YYNGEE. The CDR3 has 15 amino acids. Trimming pared 0 bases from V and 2 bases from J, leaving 9 bases between.

The chain carries TRBV27 and TRBJ1-6, with no clear D. Between the trimmed V and J ends, which lost 7 bases and 9 bases, there was a span of 13 bases. The CDR3 runs 13 residues. CDR1 is MNHEY, CDR2 SMNVEV, per germline (reference sequence). CDR3 DNA: TGTGCCAGCACCAGCGTAGGACCTTCACCCCTCCACTTT. Its translation is CASTSVGPSPLHF.

The CDR3 reads CASSATTYEQYF. The CDR3 DNA follows: TGTGCCAGCAGCGCGACAACTTACGAGCAGTACTTC. The V gene is TRBV2, the J gene TRBJ2-7; D is unresolved. Germline V CDR1 and CDR2: SNHLY, FYNNEI. The germline V and J ends were trimmed by 6 bases and 4 bases, with 10 bases remaining between them. The CDR3 runs to 12 residues.

DNA of the CDR3: TGCGCCAGCAGCCGGAATTTTTTGGAGACCCAGTACTTC. Translation: CASSRNFLETQYF. The chain couples TRBV4-3 to TRBJ2-5; D is uncertain. The V gene lost 4 bases and the J gene lost 5 bases, with 11 bases spanning the gap. Germline loops: CDR1 LGHNA, CDR2 YSLEER. CDR3 length: 13 residues.

This clone was counted a few times. The chain links TRBV7-9 to TRBJ1-2, with D perhaps TRBD1 (5 bases). CDR3 length: 15 residues. V was cut by 7 bases and J by 2 bases, with 17 bases left in between. Germline V gene sequence: CDR1 SEHNR, CDR2 FQNEAQ (reference sequence). CDR3 loop: CASIHGAAANYGYTF. CDR3 coding DNA: TGTGCCAGCATCCACGGGGCAGCGGCCAACTATGGCTACACCTTC.

This chain's CDR3 is CASSLAGTLETQYF. CDR3 DNA sequence: TGCGCCAGCAGCTTGGCCGGGACGCTTGAGACCCAGTACTTC. The chain joins TRBV5-1 to TRBJ2-5; D possibly uses TRBD1 or TRBD2 (5 bases each). CDR3 length: 14 residues. From germline, CDR1 is SGHRS and CDR2 YFSETQ. With 0 bases removed from V and 5 bases from J, the gap between germline ends came to 11 bases.

The chain is built from TRBV5-4 and TRBJ1-2, with D possibly being TRBD1 (5 bases). Germline V gene data show CDR1 as SGHNT and CDR2 as YYREEE (reference sequence). This CDR3 is built from 13 residues. V was clipped by 6 bases and J by 8 bases, with 17 bases between them. The CDR3 here is CASTFGGLRGYTF. For the CDR3, the DNA is TGTGCCAGCACCTTTGGGGGGTTGAGGGGCTACACCTTC.

CDR3 DNA: TGTGCCAGCAGTTTAGTGCAGGGGAGAGGCTACACCTTC. Translating it yields CASSLVQGRGYTF. This chain links TRBV28 with TRBJ1-2; the D gene is possibly TRBD1 (6 bases). CDR1 and CDR2 from the germline V gene are MDHEN and SYDVKM. Trimming left V 2 bases short and J 8 bases short, with 12 bases between. This CDR3 is 13 amino acids long.

The genes are TRBV7-2 and TRBJ2-7; unclear D gene. The V end was cut by 4 bases, the J end by 3 bases, with 10 bases between. Germline assignment: CDR1 SGHTA and CDR2 FQGNSA. The CDR3 covers 13 residues. The DNA for the CDR3 is TGTGCCAGCAGCTCACCGGACCGCTACGAGCAGTACTTC. This encodes CASSSPDRYEQYF.

V and J are TRBV6-5 and TRBJ1-1; 10 bases are shared with TRBD1. V was clipped by 6 bases and J by 5 bases; unmatched bases: 3. CDR1 is MNHEY and CDR2 is SVGAGI in the germline V gene. The CDR3 sequence is 13 residues long. CDR3 sequence: CASRRQGATEAFF. CDR3 in DNA: TGTGCCAGCAGGAGACAGGGGGCGACTGAAGCTTTCTTT.

The gene calls are TRBV7-8 and TRBJ2-7; D is unclear. Germline V lookup: CDR1 SGHVS, CDR2 FQNEAQ. Deletions cut 5 bases from V and 4 bases from J, with 15 bases between. This CDR3 region has 14 residues. The CDR3 sequence is CASSKTTPLYEQYF. Here the CDR3 DNA reads TGTGCCAGCAGCAAGACGACTCCGCTGTACGAGCAGTACTTC.

The DNA of the CDR3 is TGCAGCGTAGCCGGGACTAGATACAATGAGCAGTTCTTC. It specifies CSVAGTRYNEQFF. The chain uses TRBV29-1 and TRBJ2-1; 8 bases are a match to TRBD2. CDR3 size: 13 residues. The germline V gene encodes CDR1 SQVTM and CDR2 ANQGSEA. Germline trimming cut 6 bases from V and 4 bases from J; bases unmatched to any gene: 5.

The chain employs TRBV19 and TRBJ2-2; perhaps D is TRBD1 or TRBD2 (6 bases each). Deletions cut 4 bases from V and 2 bases from J, with 14 bases between. Germline-derived CDR1 and CDR2 are LNHDA and SQIVND (reference sequence). This CDR3 region has 16 residues. This chain's CDR3 is CASSRDPGGNTGELFF. Here the CDR3 DNA reads TGTGCCAGTAGTAGGGACCCCGGGGGCAACACCGGGGAGCTGTTTTTT.

The chain couples TRBV19 to TRBJ2-1; 7 bases are shared with TRBD1. V lost 3 bases and J lost 2; bases outside the gene matches: 4. The CDR3 extends over 15 amino acids. The germline V gene encodes CDR1 LNHDA and CDR2 SQIVND (reference sequence). The CDR3 DNA reads as TGTGCCAGTAGTATCGGGACAGCGACCTACAATGAGCAGTTCTTC. As protein: CASSIGTATYNEQFF.

This chain joins TRBV4-2 and TRBJ2-3; tentative D call: TRBD2 (5 bases). Germline V gives CDR1 LGHNA, CDR2 YNFKEQ. The V end lost 0 bases, the J end lost 1 base, and 8 bases lay between the germline ends. The CDR3 contains 15 residues. The CDR3 sequence is CASSQDRDRTDTQYF. The CDR3 DNA sequence: TGTGCCAGCAGCCAAGATCGGGATCGCACAGATACGCAGTATTTT.

This chain uses TRBV6-6 with TRBJ1-5, with unresolved D. CDR3 size: 13 residues. Germline CDR1 is MNHNY and CDR2 is SVGAGI (reference sequence). V was cut by 5 bases and J by 5 bases, with 10 bases left in between. The CDR3 DNA is TGTGCCAGCAGTAACGGATGGGATCAGCCCCAGCATTTT. It specifies CASSNGWDQPQHF.

The chain has TRBV11-1 and TRBJ1-1, with D perhaps matching TRBD1 (5 bases). The germline V and J ends were trimmed by 5 bases and 0 bases, with 13 bases remaining between them. Germline loops: CDR1 SGHAT, CDR2 FQDESV (reference sequence). CDR3 length: 15 residues. The CDR3 protein is CASSHGGNMNTEAFF. CDR3 nucleotide sequence: TGTGCCAGCAGCCACGGGGGGAACATGAACACTGAAGCTTTCTTT.

The gene calls are TRBV6-1 and TRBJ2-7; D gene uncertain. Germline CDR1 is MNHNS and CDR2 is SASEGT. This CDR3 comprises 12 residues. The germline V and J ends were trimmed by 2 bases and 5 bases, with 7 bases remaining between them. CDR3 residues: CASSEMSNEQYF. DNA of the CDR3: TGTGCCAGCAGTGAAATGAGTAACGAGCAGTACTTC.

V is TRBV27 and J is TRBJ1-4; D may be TRBD1 (5 bases). Germline V gene sequence: CDR1 MNHEY, CDR2 SMNVEV (reference sequence). The germline V and J ends were trimmed by 2 bases and 5 bases, with 9 bases remaining between them. The CDR3 spans 14 residues. CDR3 residues: CASSLVGTNEKLFF. DNA for the CDR3: TGTGCCAGCAGTTTAGTGGGGACCAATGAAAAACTGTTTTTT.

This chain joins TRBV5-4 and TRBJ1-2; D perhaps matches TRBD1 (5 bases). Germline V gene sequence: CDR1 SGHNT, CDR2 YYREEE (reference sequence). V lost 3 bases and J lost 4, with 19 bases in between. The CDR3 consists of 16 residues. For the CDR3, the DNA is TGTGCCAGCAGCTCCGGCAGGGAGGGATTGGTCTATGGCTACACCTTC. Amino acids: CASSSGREGLVYGYTF. Based on the CDR3 plus reference TRBV5-4 and TRBJ1-2, the full variable domain is ETGVTQSPTHLIKTRGQQVTLRCSSQSGHNTVSWYQQALGQGPQFIFQYYREEENGRGNFPPRFSGLQFPNYSSELNVNALELDDSALYLCASSSGREGLVYGYTFGSGTRLTVV.

The chain recombines TRBV5-6 with TRBJ2-7; 8 nucleotides agree with TRBD1. The CDR3 extends over 14 amino acids. J was trimmed by 2 bases and V by 3 bases; bases with no gene match: 4. The V gene's germline CDR1 is SGHDT and CDR2 YYEEEE. The CDR3 region has the DNA TGTGCCAGCAGCTCAGAGACAGGGGCCTACGAGCAGTACTTC. Protein product: CASSSETGAYEQYF.

The chain uses TRBV9 and TRBJ2-1; D might be TRBD2 (7 bases). V was cut by 3 bases and J by 9 bases, with 22 bases left in between. Per the germline V gene, CDR1 is SGDLS and CDR2 is YYNGEE. The CDR3 has 16 residues. The CDR3 coding sequence is TGTGCCAGCAGCGCTCTCATCGGGGGGCCCGCTAGTGAGCAGTTCTTC. It yields the protein CASSALIGGPASEQFF.

This clone was picked up a small number of times. The gene calls are TRBV30 and TRBJ1-1; D may be TRBD1 (6 bases). Germline CDR1 and CDR2: GTSNPN and SVGIG (reference sequence). This CDR3 has 16 residues. V lost 3 bases to trimming and J lost 4 bases, with 21 bases between them. CDR3 in amino acids: CAWSPPVLTGSTEAFF. The DNA for the CDR3 is TGTGCCTGGAGCCCCCCGGTCCTTACAGGGAGCACTGAAGCTTTCTTT.

V is TRBV6-1 and J is TRBJ1-5; maybe TRBD1 (6 bases). Trimming took 4 bases from V and 7 from J, leaving 23 bases between them. The CDR3 spans 17 residues. Germline CDR1 reads MNHNS; CDR2 reads SASEGT. The DNA of the CDR3 is TGTGCCAGCAGTGTATCGCGGCTCTGGACAGACCGCCAGCCCCAGCATTTT. The encoded protein is CASSVSRLWTDRQPQHF.

This rearrangement joins TRBV25-1 to TRBJ1-4, with D unclear. This CDR3 is built from 14 residues. The germline CDR1 and CDR2 sequences are MGHDK and SYGVNS. V was pared by 11 bases and J by 0 bases, with 13 bases between. The CDR3 spells CACALIATNEKLFF. CDR3 bases: TGTGCCTGCGCCTTGATTGCAACTAATGAAAAACTGTTTTTT.

This chain uses TRBV29-1 with TRBJ2-7; 11 bases match TRBD2. V gave up 4 bases and J gave up 4 bases; unmatched junction bases: 12. The CDR3 runs 16 residues. CDR1 and CDR2 from the germline V gene are SQVTM and ANQGSEA. The CDR3 nucleotides read TGCAGCGTTGCTTCTAGCGGGGGGCCTACAAGGTACGAGCAGTACTTC. This sequence encodes CSVASSGGPTRYEQYF.